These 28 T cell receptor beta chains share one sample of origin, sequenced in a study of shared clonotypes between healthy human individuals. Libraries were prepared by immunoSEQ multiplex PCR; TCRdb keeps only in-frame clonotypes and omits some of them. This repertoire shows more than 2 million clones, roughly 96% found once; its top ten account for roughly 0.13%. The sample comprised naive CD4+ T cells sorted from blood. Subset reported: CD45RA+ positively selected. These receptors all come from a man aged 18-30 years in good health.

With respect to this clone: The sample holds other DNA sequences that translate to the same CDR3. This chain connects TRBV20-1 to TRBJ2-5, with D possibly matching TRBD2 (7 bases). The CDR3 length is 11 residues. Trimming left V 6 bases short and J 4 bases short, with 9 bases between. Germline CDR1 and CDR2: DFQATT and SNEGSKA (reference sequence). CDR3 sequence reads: CSAGGGETQYF. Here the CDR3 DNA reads TGCAGTGCAGGGGGGGGAGAGACCCAGTACTTC.

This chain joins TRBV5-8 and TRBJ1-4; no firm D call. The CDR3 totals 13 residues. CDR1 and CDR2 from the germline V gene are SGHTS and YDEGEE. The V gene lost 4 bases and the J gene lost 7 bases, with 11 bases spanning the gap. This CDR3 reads CASSARTAEKLFF. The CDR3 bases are TGTGCCAGCAGCGCCCGGACGGCTGAAAAACTGTTTTTT.

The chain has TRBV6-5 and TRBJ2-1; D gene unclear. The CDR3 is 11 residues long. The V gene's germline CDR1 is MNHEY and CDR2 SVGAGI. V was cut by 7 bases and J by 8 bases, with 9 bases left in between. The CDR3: CASTLGHEQFF. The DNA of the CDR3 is TGTGCCAGCACCTTAGGACATGAGCAGTTCTTC.

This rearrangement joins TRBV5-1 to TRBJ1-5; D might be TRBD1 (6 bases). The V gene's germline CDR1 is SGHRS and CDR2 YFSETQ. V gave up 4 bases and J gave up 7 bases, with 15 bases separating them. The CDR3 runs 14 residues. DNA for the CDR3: TGCGCCAGCAGCGCCCAGGGGCTTTGGCAGCCCCAGCATTTT. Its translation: CASSAQGLWQPQHF.

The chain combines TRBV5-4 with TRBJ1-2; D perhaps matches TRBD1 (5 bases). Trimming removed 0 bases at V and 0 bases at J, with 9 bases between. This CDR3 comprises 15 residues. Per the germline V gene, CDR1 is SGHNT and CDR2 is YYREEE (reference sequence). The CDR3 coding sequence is TGTGCCAGCAGCTTGGTGGCAGGGACTAACTATGGCTACACCTTC. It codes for CASSLVAGTNYGYTF.

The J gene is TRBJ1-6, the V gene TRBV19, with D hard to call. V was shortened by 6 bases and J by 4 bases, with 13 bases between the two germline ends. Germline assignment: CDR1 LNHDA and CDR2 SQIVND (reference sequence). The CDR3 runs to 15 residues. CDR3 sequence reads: CASRTLGSYNSPLHF. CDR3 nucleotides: TGTGCCAGTAGGACTCTCGGGAGTTATAATTCACCCCTCCACTTT. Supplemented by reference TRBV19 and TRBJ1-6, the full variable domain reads DGGITQSPKYLFRKEGQNVTLSCEQNLNHDAMYWYRQDPGQGLRLIYYSQIVNDFQKGDIAEGYSVSREKKESFPLTVTSAQKNPTAFYLCASRTLGSYNSPLHFGNGTRLTVT.

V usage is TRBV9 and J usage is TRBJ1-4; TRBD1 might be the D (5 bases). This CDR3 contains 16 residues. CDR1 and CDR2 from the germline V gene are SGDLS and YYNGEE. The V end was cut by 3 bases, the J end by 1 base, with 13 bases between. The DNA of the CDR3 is TGTGCCAGCAGCGCCGACTGGGACGGAACTAATGAAAAACTGTTTTTT. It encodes CASSADWDGTNEKLFF.

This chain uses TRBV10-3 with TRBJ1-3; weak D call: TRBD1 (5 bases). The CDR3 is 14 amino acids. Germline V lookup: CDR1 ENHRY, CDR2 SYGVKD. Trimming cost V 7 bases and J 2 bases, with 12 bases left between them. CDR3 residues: CAIKDDSPGNTIYF. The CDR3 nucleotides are TGTGCCATCAAGGATGACAGTCCTGGAAACACCATATATTTT.

The CDR3 region has the DNA TGCGCCAGCAGCTTGGCAAGAGCGGGAGGGTTCGAGCAGTACTTC. Residues: CASSLARAGGFEQYF. The gene calls are TRBV5-1 and TRBJ2-7, with 10 bases aligning to TRBD2. V was pared by 0 bases and J by 6 bases, with 6 bases of the junction left unmatched. The CDR3 consists of 15 residues. Germline assignment: CDR1 SGHRS and CDR2 YFSETQ.

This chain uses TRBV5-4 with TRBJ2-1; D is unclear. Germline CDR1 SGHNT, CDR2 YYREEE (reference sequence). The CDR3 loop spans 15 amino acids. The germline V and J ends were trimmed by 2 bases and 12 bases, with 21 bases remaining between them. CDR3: CASSLQSLGPEGQFF. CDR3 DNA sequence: TGTGCCAGCAGCTTACAATCGTTGGGCCCGGAAGGGCAGTTCTTC.

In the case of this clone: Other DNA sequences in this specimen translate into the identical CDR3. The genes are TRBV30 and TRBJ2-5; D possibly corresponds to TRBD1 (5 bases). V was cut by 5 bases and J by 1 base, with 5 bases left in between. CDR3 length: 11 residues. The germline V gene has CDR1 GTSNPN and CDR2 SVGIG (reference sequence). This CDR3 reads CAWDSQETQYF. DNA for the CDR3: TGTGCCTGGGACAGCCAAGAGACCCAGTACTTC.

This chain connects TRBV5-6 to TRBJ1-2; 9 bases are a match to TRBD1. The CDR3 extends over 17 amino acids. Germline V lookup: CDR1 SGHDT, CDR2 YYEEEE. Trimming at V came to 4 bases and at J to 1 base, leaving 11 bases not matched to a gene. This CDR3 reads CASSLPGQGLFNYGYTF. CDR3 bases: TGTGCCAGCAGCCTGCCGGGACAGGGTCTATTTAACTATGGCTACACCTTC.

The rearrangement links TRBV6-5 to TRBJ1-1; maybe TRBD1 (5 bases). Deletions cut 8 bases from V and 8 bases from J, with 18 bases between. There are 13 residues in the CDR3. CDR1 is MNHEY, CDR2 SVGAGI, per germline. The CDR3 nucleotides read TGTGCCAGCGCGAGGGGTGTGGATAGAGAAGCTTTCTTT. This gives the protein CASARGVDREAFF.

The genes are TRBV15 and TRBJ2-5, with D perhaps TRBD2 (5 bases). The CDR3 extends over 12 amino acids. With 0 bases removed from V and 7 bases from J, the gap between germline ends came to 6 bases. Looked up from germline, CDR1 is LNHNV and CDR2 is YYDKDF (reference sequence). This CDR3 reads CATSRDRGTQYF. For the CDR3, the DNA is TGTGCCACCAGCAGAGATCGGGGGACCCAGTACTTC.

The CDR3 region is CAWSVARTYSGANVLTF. As DNA, the CDR3 is TGTGCCTGGAGTGTTGCCAGGACTTACTCTGGGGCCAACGTCCTGACTTTC. The chain carries TRBV30 and TRBJ2-6, with a possible D match to TRBD2 (5 bases). Germline V gene lookup returns CDR1 GTSNPN and CDR2 SVGIG (reference sequence). There are 17 residues in the CDR3. The V end lost 0 bases, the J end lost 0 bases, and 12 bases lay between the germline ends.

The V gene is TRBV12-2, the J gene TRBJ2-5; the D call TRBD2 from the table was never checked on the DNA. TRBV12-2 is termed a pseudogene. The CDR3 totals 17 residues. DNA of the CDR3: TGTGCAAGTCGCGACACAAGGACTAGCGGAGACCAAGAGACCCAGTACTTC. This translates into CASRDTRTSGDQETQYF.

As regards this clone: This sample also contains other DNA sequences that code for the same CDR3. CDR3 in DNA: TGTGCCAGCAGCCTTCCTTCGGGCTCCTACAATGAGCAGTTCTTC. It specifies CASSLPSGSYNEQFF. This chain links TRBV5-4 with TRBJ2-1; D unresolved. Trimming cost V 4 bases and J 0 bases, with 11 bases left between them. The CDR3 is 15 amino acids. From germline, CDR1 is SGHNT and CDR2 YYREEE (reference sequence).

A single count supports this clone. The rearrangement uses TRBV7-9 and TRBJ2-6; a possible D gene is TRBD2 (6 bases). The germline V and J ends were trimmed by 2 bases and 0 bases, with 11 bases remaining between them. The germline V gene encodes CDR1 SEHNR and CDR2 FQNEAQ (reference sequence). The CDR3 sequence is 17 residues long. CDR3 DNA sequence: TGTGCCAGCAGCTTACCCTCGGGGGTCTCTGGGGCCAACGTCCTGACTTTC. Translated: CASSLPSGVSGANVLTF. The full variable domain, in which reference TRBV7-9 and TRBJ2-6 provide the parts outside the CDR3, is DTGVSQNPRHKITKRGQNVTFRCDPISEHNRLYWYRQTLGQGPEFLTYFQNEAQLEKSRLLSDRFSAERPKGSFSTLEIQRTEQGDSAMYLCASSLPSGVSGANVLTFGAGSRLTVL.

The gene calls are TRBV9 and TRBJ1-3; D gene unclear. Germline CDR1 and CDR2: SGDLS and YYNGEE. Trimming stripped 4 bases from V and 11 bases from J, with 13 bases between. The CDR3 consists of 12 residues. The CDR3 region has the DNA TGTGCCAGCAGCCAACCTTCGGGGTCCATATATTTT. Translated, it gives CASSQPSGSIYF.

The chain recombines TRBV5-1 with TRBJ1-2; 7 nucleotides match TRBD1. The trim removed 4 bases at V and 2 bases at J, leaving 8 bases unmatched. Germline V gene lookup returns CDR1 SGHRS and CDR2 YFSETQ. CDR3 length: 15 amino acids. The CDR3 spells CASSPGDSSNYGYTF. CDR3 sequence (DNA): TGCGCCAGCAGCCCCGGGGACAGTTCAAACTATGGCTACACCTTC.

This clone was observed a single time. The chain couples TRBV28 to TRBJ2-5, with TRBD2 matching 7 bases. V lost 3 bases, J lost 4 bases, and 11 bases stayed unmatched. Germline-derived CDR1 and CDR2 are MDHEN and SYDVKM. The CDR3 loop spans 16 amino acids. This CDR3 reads CASSFSGLVPRETQYF. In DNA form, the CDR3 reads TGTGCCAGCAGTTTCAGTGGACTAGTCCCCCGAGAGACCCAGTACTTC.

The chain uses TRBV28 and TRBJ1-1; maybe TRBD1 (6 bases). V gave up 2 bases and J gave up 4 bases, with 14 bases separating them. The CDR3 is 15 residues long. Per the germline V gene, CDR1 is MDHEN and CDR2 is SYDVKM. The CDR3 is CASSLRGGRATEAFF. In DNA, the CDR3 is TGTGCCAGCAGTTTACGAGGGGGAAGGGCCACTGAAGCTTTCTTT.

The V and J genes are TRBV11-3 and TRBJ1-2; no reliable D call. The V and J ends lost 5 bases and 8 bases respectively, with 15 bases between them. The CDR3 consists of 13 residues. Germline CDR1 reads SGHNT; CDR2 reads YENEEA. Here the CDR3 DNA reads TGTGCCAGCAGCACCTCGACGGGGTACGGCTACACCTTC. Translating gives CASSTSTGYGYTF. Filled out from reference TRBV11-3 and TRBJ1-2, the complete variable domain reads EAGVVQSPRYKIIEKKQPVAFWCNPISGHNTLYWYLQNLGQGPELLIRYENEEAVDDSQLPKDRFSAERLKGVDSTLKIQPAELGDSAVYLCASSTSTGYGYTFGSGTRLTVV.

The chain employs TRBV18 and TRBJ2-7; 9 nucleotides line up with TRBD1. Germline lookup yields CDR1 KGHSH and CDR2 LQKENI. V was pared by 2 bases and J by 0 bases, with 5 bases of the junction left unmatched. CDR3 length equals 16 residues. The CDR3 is CASSPFGTGNSYEQYF. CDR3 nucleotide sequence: TGTGCCAGCTCACCATTTGGGACAGGGAACTCCTACGAGCAGTACTTC.

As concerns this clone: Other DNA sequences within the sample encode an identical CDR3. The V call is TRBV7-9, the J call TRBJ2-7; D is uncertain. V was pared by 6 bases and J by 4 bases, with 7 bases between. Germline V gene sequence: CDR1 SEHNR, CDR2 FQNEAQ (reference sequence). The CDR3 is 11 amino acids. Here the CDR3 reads CASREGYEQYF. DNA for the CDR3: TGTGCCAGCAGGGAAGGGTACGAGCAGTACTTC.

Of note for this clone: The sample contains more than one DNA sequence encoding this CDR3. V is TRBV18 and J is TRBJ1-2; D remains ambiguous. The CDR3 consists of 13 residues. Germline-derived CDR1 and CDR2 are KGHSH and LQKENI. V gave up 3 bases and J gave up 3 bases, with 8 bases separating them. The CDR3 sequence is CASSPGVDYGYTF. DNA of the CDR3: TGTGCCAGCTCACCGGGCGTGGACTATGGCTACACCTTC.

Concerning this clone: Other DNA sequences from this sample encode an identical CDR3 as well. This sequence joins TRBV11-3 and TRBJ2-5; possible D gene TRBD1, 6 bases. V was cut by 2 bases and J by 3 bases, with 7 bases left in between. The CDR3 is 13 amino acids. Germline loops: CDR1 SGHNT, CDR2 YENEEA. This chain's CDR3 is CASSLPGEETQYF. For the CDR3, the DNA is TGTGCCAGCAGCTTACCAGGGGAAGAGACCCAGTACTTC.

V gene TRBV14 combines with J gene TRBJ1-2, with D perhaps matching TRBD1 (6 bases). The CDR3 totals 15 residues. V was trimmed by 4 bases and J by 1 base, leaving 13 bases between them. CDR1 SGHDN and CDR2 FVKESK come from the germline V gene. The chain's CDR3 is CASSPSTGINYGYTF. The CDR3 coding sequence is TGTGCCAGCAGCCCCTCGACAGGAATTAACTATGGCTACACCTTC. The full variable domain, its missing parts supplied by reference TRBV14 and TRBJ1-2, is EAGVTQFPSHSVIEKGQTVTLRCDPISGHDNLYWYRRVMGKEIKFLLHFVKESKQDESGMPNNRFLAERTGGTYSTLKVQPAELEDSGVYFCASSPSTGINYGYTFGSGTRLTVV.